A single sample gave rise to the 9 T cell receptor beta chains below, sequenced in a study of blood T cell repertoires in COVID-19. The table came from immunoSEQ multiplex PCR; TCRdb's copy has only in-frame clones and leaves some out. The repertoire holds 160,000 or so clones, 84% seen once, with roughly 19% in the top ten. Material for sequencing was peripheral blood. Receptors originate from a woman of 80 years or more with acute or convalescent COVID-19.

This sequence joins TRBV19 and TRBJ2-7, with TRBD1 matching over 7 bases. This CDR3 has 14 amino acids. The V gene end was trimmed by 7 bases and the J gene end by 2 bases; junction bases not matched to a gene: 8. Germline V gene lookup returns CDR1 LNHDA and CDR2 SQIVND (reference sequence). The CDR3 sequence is CASTPGQWTYEQYF. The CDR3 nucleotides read TGTGCCAGTACCCCGGGACAGTGGACCTACGAGCAGTACTTC.

The CDR3 sequence is CASSLVAGSNTEAFF. The CDR3 nucleotides are TGCGCCAGCAGCTTGGTAGCGGGAAGTAACACTGAAGCTTTCTTT. The rearrangement joins TRBV5-1 to TRBJ1-1; D unresolved. CDR1 SGHRS and CDR2 YFSETQ come from the germline V gene. This CDR3 is built from 15 residues. Trimming removed 0 bases from V and 2 bases from J, with 11 bases in between. Using reference TRBV5-1 and TRBJ1-1 for the parts outside the CDR3, the full variable domain is KAGVTQTPRYLIKTRGQQVTLSCSPISGHRSVSWYQQTPGQGLQFLFEYFSETQRNKGNFPGRFSGRQFSNSRSEMNVSTLELGDSALYLCASSLVAGSNTEAFFGQGTRLTVV.

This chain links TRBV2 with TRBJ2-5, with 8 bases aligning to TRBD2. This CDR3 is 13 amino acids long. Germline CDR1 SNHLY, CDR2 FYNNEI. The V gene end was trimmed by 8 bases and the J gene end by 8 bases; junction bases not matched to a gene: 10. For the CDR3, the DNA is TGTGCCAGCTCGGGGGGGCCGTCCGTCACCCAGTACTTC. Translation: CASSGGPSVTQYF.

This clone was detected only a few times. The CDR3 is CASSQDHRLGLAFF. The CDR3 DNA is TGTGCCAGCAGCCAAGACCACAGGTTGGGTTTAGCTTTCTTT. V gene TRBV3-1 (or the pseudogene TRBV3-2) combines with J gene TRBJ1-1, with D possibly TRBD1 on 5 matching bases. This CDR3 region has 14 residues. Germline values: CDR1 LGHDT, CDR2 YNNKEL (reference sequence). Trimming removed 0 bases from V and 10 bases from J, with 15 bases in between.

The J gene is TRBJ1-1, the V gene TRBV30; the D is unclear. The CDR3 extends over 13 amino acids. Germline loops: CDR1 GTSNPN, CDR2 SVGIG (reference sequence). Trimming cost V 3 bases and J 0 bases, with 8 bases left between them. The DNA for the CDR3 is TGTGCCTGGAGCGGGGATCTGAACACTGAAGCTTTCTTT. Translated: CAWSGDLNTEAFF.

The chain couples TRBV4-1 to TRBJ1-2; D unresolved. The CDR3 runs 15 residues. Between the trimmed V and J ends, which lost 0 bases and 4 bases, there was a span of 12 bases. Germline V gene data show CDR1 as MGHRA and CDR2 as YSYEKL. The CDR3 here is CASSQDARQSYGYTF. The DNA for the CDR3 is TGCGCCAGCAGCCAAGACGCCAGGCAAAGCTATGGCTACACCTTC.

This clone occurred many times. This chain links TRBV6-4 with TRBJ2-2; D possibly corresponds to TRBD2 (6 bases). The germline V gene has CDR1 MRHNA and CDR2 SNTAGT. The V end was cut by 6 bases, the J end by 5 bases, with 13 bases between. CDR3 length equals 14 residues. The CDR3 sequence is CASSGTPGTGELFF. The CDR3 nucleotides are TGTGCCAGCAGCGGGACTCCGGGTACCGGGGAGCTGTTTTTT.

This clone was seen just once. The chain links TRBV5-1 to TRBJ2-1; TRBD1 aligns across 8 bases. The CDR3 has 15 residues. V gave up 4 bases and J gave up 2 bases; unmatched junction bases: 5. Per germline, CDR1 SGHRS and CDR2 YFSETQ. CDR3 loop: CASSPRTGTYNEQFF. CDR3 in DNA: TGCGCCAGCAGCCCACGGACAGGGACCTACAATGAGCAGTTCTTC.

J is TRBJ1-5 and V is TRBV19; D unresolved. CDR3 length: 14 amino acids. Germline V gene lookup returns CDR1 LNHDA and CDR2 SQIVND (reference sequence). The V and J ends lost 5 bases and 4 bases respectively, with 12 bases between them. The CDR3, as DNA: TGTGCCAGTAGTCTGGAGGGTTCAAATCAGCCCCAGCATTTT. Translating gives CASSLEGSNQPQHF.